The 8 T cell receptor beta chains presented below share a single source sample, sequenced in a study of T cell responses to AZD1222 COVID-19 vaccine. TCRdb keeps only in-frame clones here, not all; method: immunoSEQ multiplex PCR. The sample lists 120,000 or so clones, 89% occurring once. Sequenced here: peripheral blood, sampled on day 0 of AZD1222 vaccination. These receptors all stem from an adult in good health.

V usage is TRBV28 and J usage is TRBJ2-3; 7 bases line up with TRBD1. Losses at the gene ends were 5 bases for V and 3 bases for J; bases not matched to a gene: 8. Germline V lookup: CDR1 MDHEN, CDR2 SYDVKM. This CDR3 contains 15 residues. CDR3 protein: CASSDTGVWTDTQYF. In nucleotides, the CDR3 is TGTGCCAGCAGTGATACAGGGGTTTGGACAGATACGCAGTATTTT.

This chain uses TRBV2 with TRBJ1-5; TRBD1 matches 7 bases. CDR3 size: 15 residues. CDR1 is SNHLY, CDR2 FYNNEI, per germline. J lost 1 base, V lost 6 bases, and 6 bases had no gene match. DNA for the CDR3: TGTGCCAGCAGCCCAGGGGGACGAAGCAATCAGCCCCAGCATTTT. This translates into CASSPGGRSNQPQHF. Variable domain in full (rest from reference TRBV2 and TRBJ1-5): EPEVTQTPSHQVTQMGQEVILRCVPISNHLYFYWYRQILGQKVEFLVSFYNNEISEKSEIFDDQFSVERPDGSNFTLKIRSTKLEDSAMYFCASSPGGRSNQPQHFGDGTRLSIL.

The genes are TRBV4-3 and TRBJ2-1; D uncertain. CDR3 length equals 18 residues. Trimming removed 1 base from V and 3 bases from J, with 19 bases in between. Germline loops: CDR1 LGHNA, CDR2 YSLEER. The CDR3 DNA follows: TGCGCCAGCAGCCAAGTTCCTCCCCAGCGCCTCTTCTACAATGAGCAGTTCTTC. As protein: CASSQVPPQRLFYNEQFF.

This clone was seen a handful of times. The V call is TRBV5-1, the J call TRBJ2-7; 12 nucleotides align to TRBD2. Trimming cost V 0 bases and J 2 bases; bases outside gene matches: 3. The CDR3 length is 16 residues. Germline V gives CDR1 SGHRS, CDR2 YFSETQ. CDR3 sequence: CASSLATSGRPYEQYF. The CDR3 bases are TGCGCCAGCAGCTTGGCTACTAGCGGGAGGCCCTACGAGCAGTACTTC.

This clone appeared once. J is TRBJ1-5 and V is TRBV7-2; TRBD1 might be the D (6 bases). CDR3 length: 17 amino acids. CDR1 is SGHTA, CDR2 FQGNSA, per germline. V was trimmed by 0 bases and J by 3 bases, leaving 15 bases between them. The CDR3 nucleotides are TGTGCCAGCAGCTTAGCGACTTTAACAGGGCTCAATCAGCCCCAGCATTTT. This translates into CASSLATLTGLNQPQHF.

The chain joins TRBV7-6 to TRBJ1-6, with TRBD1 identical over 8 bases. V was clipped by 2 bases and J by 8 bases; unmatched bases: 2. Per germline, CDR1 SGHVS and CDR2 FNYEAQ. This CDR3 is 14 amino acids long. The CDR3 spells CASSLSRGHSPLHF. The CDR3 bases are TGTGCCAGCAGCTTATCCAGGGGGCATTCACCCCTCCACTTT.

The CDR3: CATSVPGQRKDGYTF. For the CDR3, the DNA is TGTGCCACCAGCGTACCGGGACAGCGAAAGGATGGCTACACCTTC. V and J are TRBV15 and TRBJ1-2; 7 nucleotides agree with TRBD1. The CDR3 extends over 15 amino acids. V trimming: 5 bases; J trimming: 6 bases; junction bases outside the gene matches: 12. Germline CDR1 LNHNV, CDR2 YYDKDF (reference sequence).

V usage is TRBV7-9 and J usage is TRBJ1-1; possibly TRBD1 for D (5 bases). Trimming left V 6 bases short and J 3 bases short, with 11 bases between. The germline V gene encodes CDR1 SEHNR and CDR2 FQNEAQ (reference sequence). This CDR3 has 13 residues. This chain's CDR3 is CASSPDTDTEAFF. The CDR3 DNA sequence: TGTGCCAGCAGTCCGGACACAGACACTGAAGCTTTCTTT.